The 21 T cell receptor beta chains given below trace back to one sample, sequenced in a study of sequential checkpoint blockade in melanoma. Treatment specified: randomized to nivolumab then ipilimumab (arm A) or the reverse (arm B). Produced via immunoSEQ multiplex PCR; TCRdb's table is partial and in-frame only. There are some 3,000 clones in the sample; 20% to 25% occur only once, and around 45% lies in the top ten. The specimen comprised tumor tissue (inferred from file names), sampled from a patient given nivolumab and ipilimumab in sequence. The receptors were gathered from a human patient with melanoma. Some clones in this sample may be carry-over from other donors' samples.

This clone has ten or more counts. As DNA, the CDR3 is TGTGCCAGCAGCTTCGGGGCGCGGGGCACAGATACGCAGTATTTT. Translated: CASSFGARGTDTQYF. The chain couples TRBV11-3 to TRBJ2-3, with D tentatively TRBD1 or TRBD2 (5 bases each). Trimming stripped 3 bases from V and 1 base from J, with 11 bases between. This CDR3 is 15 amino acids long. CDR1 is SGHNT, CDR2 YENEEA, per germline.

This clone has a handful of counts. V usage is TRBV6-8 and J usage is TRBJ2-5, with D maybe TRBD2 (6 bases). Germline loops: CDR1 MNHGY, CDR2 SAAAGT. The CDR3 runs 15 residues. V lost 5 bases and J lost 5, with 18 bases in between. CDR3 sequence reads: CASSVTRVVAETQYF. The CDR3 DNA reads TGTGCCAGCAGTGTGACTAGGGTGGTAGCGGAGACCCAGTACTTC.

This clone was seen repeatedly, ten times or more. The same CDR3 is also encoded by other DNA sequences in this sample. The rearrangement uses TRBV11-3 and TRBJ1-1, with D possibly TRBD1 on 6 matching bases. Germline V CDR1 and CDR2: SGHNT, YENEEA. This CDR3 spans 15 amino acids. Trimming took off 1 base at V and 1 base at J, with 10 bases between the two ends. Here the CDR3 reads CASSLVGQSNTEAFF. For the CDR3, the DNA is TGTGCCAGCAGCTTAGTAGGACAGTCGAACACTGAAGCTTTCTTT.

The gene calls are TRBV11-3 and TRBJ1-4; 8 positions agree with TRBD1. From germline, CDR1 is SGHNT and CDR2 YENEEA. Germline trimming cut 5 bases from V and 1 base from J; bases unmatched to any gene: 9. CDR3 length equals 17 residues. The CDR3 region has the DNA TGTGCCAGCAGCCCCGTGGGCAGGGGGCGAACTAATGAAAAACTGTTTTTT. Amino acids: CASSPVGRGRTNEKLFF. Filled out from reference TRBV11-3 and TRBJ1-4, the complete variable domain reads EAGVVQSPRYKIIEKKQPVAFWCNPISGHNTLYWYLQNLGQGPELLIRYENEEAVDDSQLPKDRFSAERLKGVDSTLKIQPAELGDSAVYLCASSPVGRGRTNEKLFFGSGTQLSVL.

The V and J genes are TRBV29-1 and TRBJ2-7, with D possibly matching TRBD1 (6 bases). V lost 5 bases, J lost 0 bases, and 14 bases lay in between. The CDR3 runs 14 residues. Germline V gives CDR1 SQVTM, CDR2 ANQGSEA. In DNA form, the CDR3 reads TGCAGCGTTCGTGGGGGCTCTAGCTCCTACGAGCAGTACTTC. Translating gives CSVRGGSSSYEQYF.

In DNA form, the CDR3 reads TGTGCCAGCAGCGTAGCCCAGGCCGGGTACGAGCAGTACTTC. Translation gives CASSVAQAGYEQYF. This chain links TRBV9 with TRBJ2-7, with D uncertain. The V gene lost 0 bases and the J gene lost 4 bases, with 11 bases spanning the gap. This CDR3 comprises 14 residues. In germline, CDR1 is SGDLS, CDR2 YYNGEE.

This clone was seen only a few times. The V call is TRBV6-8, the J call TRBJ2-3; no definite D call. CDR3 length: 12 amino acids. The germline V gene has CDR1 MNHGY and CDR2 SAAAGT. Deletions cut 5 bases from V and 2 bases from J, with 5 bases between. CDR3 amino acids: CASSPTTDTQYF. Here the CDR3 DNA reads TGTGCCAGCAGTCCGACCACAGATACGCAGTATTTT.

This clone has ten or more counts. The chain joins TRBV11-3 to TRBJ2-5, with D perhaps assigned TRBD1 or TRBD2 (5 bases each). Germline loops: CDR1 SGHNT, CDR2 YENEEA. Trimming cost V 5 bases and J 1 base, with 23 bases left between them. The CDR3 extends over 18 amino acids. The CDR3 loop reads CASSPLGGQGPSQETQYF. The CDR3, as DNA: TGTGCCAGCAGCCCCCTAGGTGGGCAGGGACCGAGCCAAGAGACCCAGTACTTC.

V is TRBV6-8 and J is TRBJ2-2; 10 bases map to TRBD1. V was pared by 4 bases and J by 0 bases, with 11 bases of the junction left unmatched. CDR3 size: 19 residues. Germline assignment: CDR1 MNHGY and CDR2 SAAAGT. As DNA, the CDR3 is TGTGCCAGCAGTTTTTTCCCTACCGGGACAGGGGCGAACACCGGGGAGCTGTTTTTT. This gives the protein CASSFFPTGTGANTGELFF.

The CDR3 region has the DNA TGCGCCAGCAGCTTGCTCGGGATAACCAACACTGAAGCTTTCTTT. Its translation is CASSLLGITNTEAFF. The chain combines TRBV5-1 with TRBJ1-1; D uncertain. The CDR3 totals 15 residues. Looked up from germline, CDR1 is SGHRS and CDR2 is YFSETQ. V gave up 1 base and J gave up 2 bases, with 12 bases separating them.

The J gene is TRBJ2-3, the V gene TRBV11-3; D gene unclear. Per the germline V gene, CDR1 is SGHNT and CDR2 is YENEEA. This CDR3 is 16 amino acids long. V lost 6 bases and J 0 bases, leaving 16 bases between the germline ends. This chain's CDR3 is CASRTLRDISTDTQYF. The CDR3 DNA reads as TGTGCCAGCAGGACCCTTCGAGACATTAGCACAGATACGCAGTATTTT.

The rearrangement uses TRBV15 and TRBJ2-7, with D possibly being TRBD2 (6 bases). Germline CDR1 reads LNHNV; CDR2 reads YYDKDF (reference sequence). The V end was cut by 0 bases, the J end by 2 bases, with 14 bases between. The CDR3 has 16 amino acids. The CDR3 loop reads CATSRDWGLGAYEQYF. The DNA of the CDR3 is TGTGCCACCAGCAGAGATTGGGGACTGGGGGCCTACGAGCAGTACTTC.

The genes are TRBV23-1 and TRBJ1-1; the D gene is possibly TRBD1 (6 bases). TRBV23-1 counts as an open reading frame of uncertain function. The CDR3 length is 17 residues. Trimming cost V 6 bases and J 0 bases, with 20 bases left between them. The CDR3 sequence is CASRPGRGIGVNTEAFF. The CDR3 DNA reads as TGCGCCAGCAGACCCGGGAGGGGGATAGGTGTGAACACTGAAGCTTTCTTT.

This clone was picked up a small number of times. DNA for the CDR3: TGTGCCAGCAGCTTCCCTGAGGATCTTGAGGAAAAACTGTTTTTT. It codes for CASSFPEDLEEKLFF. V and J are TRBV6-8 and TRBJ1-4; no definite D call. V was clipped by 6 bases and J by 8 bases, with 19 bases between them. CDR3 length equals 15 residues. Germline CDR1 is MNHGY and CDR2 is SAAAGT.

This clone showed up just a few times. V gene TRBV11-3 combines with J gene TRBJ2-2; TRBD2 might be the D (5 bases). CDR3 size: 16 residues. V dropped 5 bases and J dropped 6 bases, with 19 bases sitting between them. Germline V lookup: CDR1 SGHNT, CDR2 YENEEA. CDR3 sequence reads: CASSPGWGPWAGELFF. CDR3 coding DNA: TGTGCCAGCAGCCCGGGGTGGGGTCCATGGGCCGGGGAGCTGTTTTTT. Based on the CDR3 plus reference TRBV11-3 and TRBJ2-2, the full variable domain is EAGVVQSPRYKIIEKKQPVAFWCNPISGHNTLYWYLQNLGQGPELLIRYENEEAVDDSQLPKDRFSAERLKGVDSTLKIQPAELGDSAVYLCASSPGWGPWAGELFFGEGSRLTVL.

This rearrangement joins TRBV5-1 to TRBJ2-3; 14 bases agree with TRBD2. V shed 4 bases and J 4 bases; nucleotides not matched to a gene: 5. Germline V gene data show CDR1 as SGHRS and CDR2 as YFSETQ. This CDR3 is 16 amino acids long. This CDR3 reads CASSQGLAGGPDTQYF. The CDR3 DNA reads TGCGCCAGCAGCCAAGGACTAGCGGGGGGTCCAGATACGCAGTATTTT.

The J gene is TRBJ2-2, the V gene TRBV19; D may be TRBD1 (7 bases). V was clipped by 5 bases and J by 2 bases, with 12 bases between them. The CDR3 sequence is 15 residues long. Per the germline V gene, CDR1 is LNHDA and CDR2 is SQIVND (reference sequence). The CDR3 spells CASSGGTVNTGELFF. In DNA form, the CDR3 reads TGTGCCAGTAGTGGGGGGACAGTTAACACCGGGGAGCTGTTTTTT. The variable domain in full, with the rest retrieved from reference TRBV19 and TRBJ2-2, is DGGITQSPKYLFRKEGQNVTLSCEQNLNHDAMYWYRQDPGQGLRLIYYSQIVNDFQKGDIAEGYSVSREKKESFPLTVTSAQKNPTAFYLCASSGGTVNTGELFFGEGSRLTVL.

The sample holds one count of this clone. The V and J genes are TRBV12-5 and TRBJ2-7; D is unresolved. Germline values: CDR1 LGHNT, CDR2 FRNRAP. There are 13 residues in the CDR3. V was pared by 3 bases and J by 1 base, with 7 bases between. The CDR3 nucleotides read TGTGCTAGTGGTTTTTCAGATTCCTACGAGCAGTACTTC. Protein: CASGFSDSYEQYF.

This clone was detected many times. V usage is TRBV11-3 and J usage is TRBJ1-1, with 8 bases matching TRBD1. The CDR3 covers 15 residues. Germline CDR1 SGHNT, CDR2 YENEEA. The V segment lost 5 bases and the J segment 5 bases; nucleotides outside the gene matches: 10. The CDR3 loop reads CASSPQAQGGTEAFF. CDR3 coding DNA: TGTGCCAGCAGCCCCCAAGCACAGGGGGGGACTGAAGCTTTCTTT.

This clone was seen only a few times. The CDR3 is CASSRREGNTIYF. The DNA for the CDR3 is TGTGCCAGTAGTAGGCGGGAAGGAAACACCATATATTTT. The chain links TRBV19 to TRBJ1-3, with D unresolved. Deletions cut 4 bases from V and 4 bases from J, with 8 bases between. Germline assignment: CDR1 LNHDA and CDR2 SQIVND (reference sequence). The CDR3 contains 13 residues.

The genes are TRBV11-3 and TRBJ1-5; 9 nucleotides agree with TRBD1. The junction had 7 bases not matched to a gene; V was cut back by 1 base and J by 3 bases. Germline V gene sequence: CDR1 SGHNT, CDR2 YENEEA. CDR3 length equals 17 residues. The CDR3 coding sequence is TGTGCCAGCAGCTTAGGACAGGGGGGGGACTCCAATCAGCCCCAGCATTTT. Encoded protein: CASSLGQGGDSNQPQHF.